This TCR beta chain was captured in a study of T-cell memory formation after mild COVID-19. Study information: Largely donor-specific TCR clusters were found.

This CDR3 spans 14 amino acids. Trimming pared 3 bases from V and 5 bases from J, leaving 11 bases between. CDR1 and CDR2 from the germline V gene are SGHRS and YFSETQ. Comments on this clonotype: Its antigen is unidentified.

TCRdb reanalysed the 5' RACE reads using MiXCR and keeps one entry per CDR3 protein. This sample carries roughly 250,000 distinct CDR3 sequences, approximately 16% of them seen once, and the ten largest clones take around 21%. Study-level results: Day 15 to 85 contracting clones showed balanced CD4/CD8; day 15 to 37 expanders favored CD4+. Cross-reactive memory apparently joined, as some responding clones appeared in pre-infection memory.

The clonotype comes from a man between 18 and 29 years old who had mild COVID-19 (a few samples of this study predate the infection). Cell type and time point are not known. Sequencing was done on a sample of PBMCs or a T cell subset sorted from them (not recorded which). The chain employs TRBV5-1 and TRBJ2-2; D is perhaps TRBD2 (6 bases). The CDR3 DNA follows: TGCGCCAGCAGCTCCGGGACTGAGACCGGGGAGCTGTTTTTT. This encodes CASSSGTETGELFF.